Each of the 14 T cell receptor beta chains below was sequenced from the same sample in a study of CD4 T cells in relation to SARS-CoV-2 and coronaviruses. Antigens for these TCRs are unknown. Unexposed donor CD4+ T cells date from about 2010-2018, before the COVID-19 pandemic. Isolation of CD4+ T cells took place after approximately 10 days in culture. Clones were sequenced by immunoSEQ multiplex PCR, and TCRdb holds only the in-frame ones, with some missing. The sample holds 20,000 to 25,000 clones, 68% seen once. Sequencing was carried out using CD4+ T cells from PBMCs, cultured in vitro. The receptor set was obtained from a human donor in good health.

The V gene is TRBV18, the J gene TRBJ1-1; TRBD1 agrees at 8 bases. Looked up from germline, CDR1 is KGHSH and CDR2 is LQKENI. The CDR3 contains 17 residues. Trimming took 1 base from V and 7 from J; bases not matched to a gene: 14. CDR3 sequence (DNA): TGTGCCAGCTCACCACGTGGGACAGGATCTTCCGAAGGTGAAGCTTTCTTT. The encoded protein is CASSPRGTGSSEGEAFF.

CDR3 sequence reads: CASSLAGGRNEQFF. CDR3 nucleotides: TGTGCCAGCAGCTTAGCGGGGGGGCGGAATGAGCAGTTCTTC. The chain recombines TRBV7-2 with TRBJ2-1; perhaps TRBD2 as D (7 bases). Germline V gene sequence: CDR1 SGHTA, CDR2 FQGNSA. The CDR3 extends over 14 amino acids. V lost 0 bases, J lost 7 bases, and 10 bases lay in between.

This rearrangement joins TRBV4-1 to TRBJ2-7; D possibly matches TRBD1 or TRBD2 (5 bases each). V shed 4 bases and J shed 0 bases, with 10 bases lying between them. This CDR3 has 14 residues. Germline V gene lookup returns CDR1 MGHRA and CDR2 YSYEKL. The CDR3 reads CASSPRDPSYEQYF. CDR3 DNA sequence: TGCGCCAGCAGCCCCCGGGACCCCTCCTACGAGCAGTACTTC.

The chain links TRBV18 to TRBJ1-5, with D perhaps matching TRBD1 (6 bases). The length of the CDR3 is 14 residues. Per the germline V gene, CDR1 is KGHSH and CDR2 is LQKENI. Between the trimmed V and J ends, which lost 2 bases and 5 bases, there was a span of 10 bases. The CDR3 spells CASSPSGGHQPQHF. The DNA of the CDR3 is TGTGCCAGCTCACCAAGCGGGGGCCATCAGCCCCAGCATTTT.

The chain combines TRBV19 with TRBJ1-1, with TRBD1 matching 9 bases. The CDR3 contains 17 residues. The V segment lost 6 bases and the J segment 1 base; nucleotides outside the gene matches: 12. The V gene's germline CDR1 is LNHDA and CDR2 SQIVND (reference sequence). The CDR3 loop is CASSGTGFQLSNTEAFF. CDR3 coding DNA: TGTGCCAGTAGCGGGACAGGGTTCCAACTCTCGAACACTGAAGCTTTCTTT.

This chain joins TRBV6-5 and TRBJ1-2, with a weak D call TRBD1 (6 bases). V was shortened by 6 bases and J by 2 bases, with 16 bases between the two germline ends. Germline V CDR1 and CDR2: MNHEY, SVGAGI. This CDR3 contains 15 residues. As DNA, the CDR3 is TGTGCCAGCAGGGAGCGGGGGGGGCTGAACTATGGCTACACCTTC. This codes for CASRERGGLNYGYTF.

This clone showed up just a few times. The CDR3 nucleotides are TGTGCCAGCAGCCCCATACTCCAGACAGATACGCAGTATTTT. This encodes CASSPILQTDTQYF. J is TRBJ2-3 and V is TRBV7-2; D gene ambiguous. V was cut by 5 bases and J by 3 bases, with 12 bases left in between. Looked up from germline, CDR1 is SGHTA and CDR2 is FQGNSA. The CDR3 spans 14 residues.

Sample share makes this clone large. The chain recombines TRBV6-6 with TRBJ1-1, with 7 bases matching TRBD1. V was clipped by 2 bases and J by 3 bases; unmatched bases: 3. The CDR3 totals 14 residues. CDR1 is MNHNY, CDR2 SVGAGI, per germline (reference sequence). The CDR3 sequence is CASSYQQGDTEAFF. CDR3 coding DNA: TGTGCCAGCAGTTACCAGCAGGGGGACACTGAAGCTTTCTTT.

The chain links TRBV19 to TRBJ1-3; D remains ambiguous. The germline V gene has CDR1 LNHDA and CDR2 SQIVND (reference sequence). The CDR3 has 12 amino acids. The V end was cut by 5 bases, the J end by 8 bases, with 10 bases between. The CDR3 DNA reads TGTGCCAGTAGTCCGGAAGTGGACACCATATATTTT. Its translation is CASSPEVDTIYF.

The CDR3 spells CASSLRQTGGTLDTQYF. For the CDR3, the DNA is TGTGCCAGCAGCCTTAGACAGACAGGGGGGACACTAGATACGCAGTATTTT. The V and J genes are TRBV7-8 and TRBJ2-3; the match to TRBD1 covers 9 bases. V dropped 5 bases and J dropped 5; count of bases not matched to a gene: 14. Germline V CDR1 and CDR2: SGHVS, FQNEAQ. The CDR3 consists of 17 residues.

The J gene is TRBJ2-5, the V gene TRBV5-4; TRBD1 is a possible D gene (5 bases). Germline V gene data show CDR1 as SGHNT and CDR2 as YYREEE (reference sequence). The CDR3 is 13 residues long. Between the trimmed V and J ends, which lost 0 bases and 7 bases, there was a span of 10 bases. CDR3 in amino acids: CASSLDGHGTQYF. CDR3 DNA sequence: TGTGCCAGCAGCTTGGACGGACACGGGACCCAGTACTTC.

In its sample, this clone was seen a few times. The V and J genes are TRBV6-6 and TRBJ1-6; 9 nucleotides match TRBD1. Trimming took 4 bases from V and 6 from J; bases not matched to a gene: 4. Germline V gene lookup returns CDR1 MNHNY and CDR2 SVGAGI (reference sequence). This CDR3 comprises 15 residues. CDR3: CASSSPGQGNSPLHF. CDR3 nucleotide sequence: TGTGCCAGCAGTTCCCCGGGACAGGGTAATTCACCCCTCCACTTT.

V and J are TRBV27 and TRBJ1-1; a weak D match, TRBD1 (6 bases). CDR3 length: 14 residues. Germline CDR1 and CDR2: MNHEY and SMNVEV (reference sequence). The V and J ends lost 10 bases and 1 base respectively, with 16 bases between them. Here the CDR3 reads CATSNQGRNTEAFF. The CDR3 coding sequence is TGTGCCACCTCAAATCAGGGGCGGAACACTGAAGCTTTCTTT.

The chain uses TRBV30 and TRBJ2-1; D may be TRBD2 (5 bases). V was cut by 4 bases and J by 7 bases, with 20 bases left in between. The germline CDR1 and CDR2 sequences are GTSNPN and SVGIG (reference sequence). The CDR3 is made up of 15 amino acids. Written as DNA, the CDR3 is TGTGCCTGGAATTATGCTAGCCAGTATCAGAATGAGCAGTTCTTC. Translated, it gives CAWNYASQYQNEQFF.